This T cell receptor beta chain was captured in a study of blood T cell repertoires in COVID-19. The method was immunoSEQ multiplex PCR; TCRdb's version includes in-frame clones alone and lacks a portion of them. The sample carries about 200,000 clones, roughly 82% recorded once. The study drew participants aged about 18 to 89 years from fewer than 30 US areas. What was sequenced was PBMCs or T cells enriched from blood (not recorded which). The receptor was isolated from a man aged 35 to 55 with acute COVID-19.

This CDR3 reads CASGTRTVGNTEAFF. The CDR3 DNA is TGTGCCAGCGGGACCAGGACAGTGGGGAACACTGAAGCTTTCTTT. The gene calls are TRBV28 and TRBJ1-1; D might be TRBD1 (6 bases). The CDR3 is 15 residues long. Germline lookup yields CDR1 MDHEN and CDR2 SYDVKM. V was cut by 8 bases and J by 1 base, with 17 bases left in between.